These 15 T cell receptor beta chains originate from one sample sequenced in a study of cytomegalovirus exposure and HLA in healthy donors. The PCR employed 60 Vbeta primers together with 13 Jbeta primers. TCRdb keeps only in-frame clones here, not all; method: immunoSEQ multiplex PCR. The table has some 120,000 clones, roughly 83% seen once. Sequenced material: PBMCs. The receptors derive from a man aged 18-30 years in good health and CMV-seropositive.

The gene calls are TRBV14 and TRBJ2-2; 10 bases are shared with TRBD2. CDR1 and CDR2 (germline): SGHDN, FVKESK. This CDR3 is built from 16 residues. The V segment lost 4 bases and the J segment 2 bases; nucleotides outside the gene matches: 4. The CDR3 protein is CASSLRTSGNTGELFF. In DNA form, the CDR3 reads TGTGCCAGCAGCCTTAGGACTAGCGGTAACACCGGGGAGCTGTTTTTT. The whole variable domain, remainder taken from reference TRBV14 and TRBJ2-2, is EAGVTQFPSHSVIEKGQTVTLRCDPISGHDNLYWYRRVMGKEIKFLLHFVKESKQDESGMPNNRFLAERTGGTYSTLKVQPAELEDSGVYFCASSLRTSGNTGELFFGEGSRLTVL.

The genes are TRBV5-6 and TRBJ2-7; TRBD1 might be the D (6 bases). From germline, CDR1 is SGHDT and CDR2 YYEEEE. This CDR3 is built from 14 residues. V was cut by 5 bases and J by 2 bases, with 14 bases left in between. The CDR3 sequence: CASSSGQPPYEQYF. CDR3 nucleotides: TGTGCCAGCAGTTCAGGACAGCCACCCTACGAGCAGTACTTC.

This clone was detected ten times or more. The chain joins TRBV6-1 to TRBJ2-3; 9 bases match TRBD2. The CDR3 extends over 15 amino acids. J gave up 4 bases and V 3 bases, and 5 bases lay outside the gene matches. Germline V CDR1 and CDR2: MNHNS, SASEGT. DNA of the CDR3: TGTGCCAGCAGTGAGGAGGCGGGGGGGCCAGATACGCAGTATTTT. Its translation is CASSEEAGGPDTQYF.

This chain joins TRBV7-9 and TRBJ1-6; TRBD1 might be the D (6 bases). Germline assignment: CDR1 SEHNR and CDR2 FQNEAQ (reference sequence). The CDR3 loop spans 14 amino acids. V was shortened by 5 bases and J by 7 bases, with 12 bases between the two germline ends. The CDR3 spells CASSPGTYNSPLHF. CDR3 coding DNA: TGTGCCAGCAGCCCCGGGACATACAATTCACCCCTCCACTTT.

This clone was seen just once. J is TRBJ2-1 and V is TRBV6-4; 10 bases match TRBD1. Germline assignment: CDR1 MRHNA and CDR2 SNTAGT. With 6 bases clipped from V and 4 bases from J, the junction kept 6 bases outside the gene matches. The CDR3 covers 15 residues. CDR3 sequence (DNA): TGTGCCAGCAGCCGGGGACAGGGGTCGTACAATGAGCAGTTCTTC. It encodes CASSRGQGSYNEQFF.

The rearrangement uses TRBV11-2 and TRBJ2-5; 7 bases are a match to TRBD2. Germline-derived CDR1 and CDR2 are SGHAT and FQNNGV. Losses at the gene ends were 3 bases for V and 2 bases for J; bases not matched to a gene: 6. The CDR3 is made up of 15 amino acids. CDR3 sequence reads: CASSFSTGGQETQYF. CDR3 DNA sequence: TGTGCCAGCAGCTTCAGTACGGGGGGACAAGAGACCCAGTACTTC.

The V and J genes are TRBV9 and TRBJ1-1; tentative D call: TRBD1 (5 bases). V lost 4 bases and J 0 bases, leaving 10 bases between the germline ends. The CDR3 has 14 residues. CDR1 and CDR2 (germline): SGDLS, YYNGEE. CDR3 bases: TGTGCCAGCAGCCCCCCGGGGGTGAACACTGAAGCTTTCTTT. The encoded protein is CASSPPGVNTEAFF.

The chain recombines TRBV4-1 with TRBJ2-7, with 8 bases fitting TRBD2. Looked up from germline, CDR1 is MGHRA and CDR2 is YSYEKL. The CDR3 extends over 15 amino acids. Trimming removed 1 base from V and 0 bases from J; junction bases left unmatched: 2. The CDR3 sequence is CASSQVAGGSYEQYF. The DNA of the CDR3 is TGCGCCAGCAGCCAAGTGGCGGGGGGCTCCTACGAGCAGTACTTC.

The V call is TRBV9, the J call TRBJ2-3; D perhaps matches TRBD1 (7 bases). This CDR3 spans 14 amino acids. The germline V and J ends were trimmed by 3 bases and 10 bases, with 18 bases remaining between them. Germline values: CDR1 SGDLS, CDR2 YYNGEE. CDR3 bases: TGTGCCAGCAGCGGGCAGGGGGGCCAAGTAGCGCAGTATTTT. Its protein product is CASSGQGGQVAQYF.

This clone was seen a single time. The gene calls are TRBV6-4 and TRBJ1-6, with 7 bases identical to TRBD1. The CDR3 has 14 residues. Trimming cost V 7 bases and J 7 bases; bases outside gene matches: 7. Germline V gene sequence: CDR1 MRHNA, CDR2 SNTAGT. This CDR3 is CASKETGVNSPLHF. In nucleotides, the CDR3 is TGTGCCAGCAAGGAAACAGGGGTAAATTCACCCCTCCACTTT.

V gene TRBV6-4 combines with J gene TRBJ2-2; 10 positions match TRBD2. J gave up 6 bases and V 0 bases, and 1 base lay outside the gene matches. CDR1 and CDR2 (germline): MRHNA, SNTAGT. The CDR3 is 15 amino acids. As DNA, the CDR3 is TGTGCCAGCAGTGACTCAAGCGGGGGGGCCGGGGAGCTGTTTTTT. This sequence encodes CASSDSSGGAGELFF.

This clone was recorded only once. The chain employs TRBV4-1 and TRBJ2-7, with TRBD1 matching over 12 bases. Trimming at V came to 3 bases and at J to 7 bases, leaving 10 bases not matched to a gene. This CDR3 has 16 amino acids. Germline loops: CDR1 MGHRA, CDR2 YSYEKL. CDR3 in DNA: TGCGCCAGCAGCCACCCCGGGGGACAGGGGGCGGGAGAGCAGTACTTC. Residues: CASSHPGGQGAGEQYF.

V usage is TRBV28 and J usage is TRBJ1-3; TRBD1 matches at 8 bases. J lost 3 bases, V lost 2 bases, and 3 bases had no gene match. The germline V gene has CDR1 MDHEN and CDR2 SYDVKM. The CDR3 consists of 15 residues. The CDR3 protein is CASSLQGAGGNTIYF. In DNA form, the CDR3 reads TGTGCCAGCAGTTTACAGGGGGCAGGTGGAAACACCATATATTTT. Combining the CDR3 with reference TRBV28 and TRBJ1-3 gives the whole variable domain DVKVTQSSRYLVKRTGEKVFLECVQDMDHENMFWYRQDPGLGLRLIYFSYDVKMKEKGDIPEGYSVSREKKERFSLILESASTNQTSMYLCASSLQGAGGNTIYFGEGSWLTVV.

This sequence joins TRBV30 and TRBJ1-4, with D possibly matching TRBD1 (6 bases). Germline CDR1 and CDR2: GTSNPN and SVGIG (reference sequence). This CDR3 spans 13 amino acids. V lost 5 bases and J lost 8, with 15 bases in between. Here the CDR3 DNA reads TGTGCCTGGGAAGGGGGGGCTGGAGAAAAACTGTTTTTT. Amino acids: CAWEGGAGEKLFF.

The rearrangement uses TRBV6-5 and TRBJ2-5; 12 bases are a match to TRBD2. This CDR3 has 16 residues. After removal of 0 bases from V and 2 bases from J, the junction contained 1 base not matched to a gene. Germline CDR1 is MNHEY and CDR2 is SVGAGI. The CDR3 here is CASSYSGTSGQETQYF. The CDR3 DNA sequence: TGTGCCAGCAGTTACTCAGGGACTAGCGGGCAAGAGACCCAGTACTTC.